Described below is a single T cell receptor beta chain sequence and its context. Its antigen is as yet unknown. This CDR3 spans 15 amino acids. J lost 5 bases, V lost 4 bases, and 7 bases had no gene match. Germline V gives CDR1 MRHNA, CDR2 SNTAGT. This sample was included in a study of cytomegalovirus exposure and HLA in healthy donors. Researchers ran the PCR with 60 Vbeta and 13 Jbeta primers. This table comes from immunoSEQ multiplex PCR, and its TCRdb copy is limited to in-frame clones, with some not included. The sample consists of approximately 150,000 clones, approximately 71% of them appearing once. Overall study findings and caveats: Later analysis identified a missense DCLRE1C variant that was linked to TCR beta V- and J-gene trimming. It was shown in a later analysis that HLA-associated TCR beta chains were more clonally expanded than other, equally common chains.

This rearrangement joins TRBV6-4 to TRBJ2-1; 8 bases align to TRBD2. Sequencing was carried out using PBMCs. The sequence derives from a woman under 30 in good health and CMV-seropositive. CDR3 amino acids: CASSVERGPHNEQFF. Written as DNA, the CDR3 is TGTGCCAGCAGTGTAGAGCGGGGGCCACACAATGAGCAGTTCTTC.